The rows below give T cell receptor beta chains drawn from one sample of a study of Ad26.COV2.S vaccination and SARS-CoV-2 variants. Method: immunoSEQ multiplex PCR; TCRdb's copy keeps in-frame clones and lacks some. Altogether about 680,000 clones are present, more than 70% being singletons, with the ten largest covering about 1.5%. Sequenced material: peripheral blood, taken in a trial of Ad26.COV2.S vaccine versus placebo. Receptors were obtained from a person aged 18 to 59 who received the Ad26.COV2.S COVID-19 vaccine or a placebo. CDR3s include the opening cysteine and the closing phenylalanine or tryptophan. Fields, in order: clone size, V gene, D gene, J gene, CDR3 DNA, CDR3 protein. A D gene is named only where the DNA matches it firmly. Clone size appears in some rows only: once, few, many, or a class for an expanded clone.

>-|TRBV5-1|-|TRBJ2-7
TGCGCCAGCAGCGTAGACAGCTACGAGCAGTACTTC
CASSVDSYEQYF
>-|TRBV11-2|-|TRBJ1-5
TGTGCCAGCAGCTTTGAAAGGGATCAGCCCCAGCATTTT
CASSFERDQPQHF
>few|TRBV4-2|-|TRBJ2-2
TGTGCCAGCAGCCAAGATCTGGGGGCAGGGAGTACCCCGTGGGAGCTGTTTTTT
CASSQDLGAGSTPWELFF
>-|TRBV7-8|TRBD1|TRBJ1-4
TGTGCCAGCAGCCCGGGACAGATGCCTGAAAAACTGTTTTTT
CASSPGQMPEKLFF
>once|TRBV7-2|-|TRBJ2-1
TGTGCCAGCAGCTTGAGTCTAGAGCTCAATGAGCAGTTCTTC
CASSLSLELNEQFF
>-|TRBV6-5|TRBD1|TRBJ1-1
TGTGCCAGCAGCTCGGGACAGGTCTTCACTGAAGCTTTCTTT
CASSSGQVFTEAFF
>once|TRBV27|TRBD2|TRBJ2-1
TGTGCCAGCAGTATCAGCGGGAGGGCCATTAATGAGCAGTTCTTC
CASSISGRAINEQFF
>-|TRBV18|-|TRBJ1-2
TGTGCCAGCTCACCCGGGCCAGGCTGGAACTATGGCTACACCTTC
CASSPGPGWNYGYTF
>-|TRBV18|TRBD1|TRBJ1-3
TGTGCCAGCTCATCCAGACAGGGGGGCGGAAACACCATATATTTT
CASSSRQGGGNTIYF
>-|TRBV13|TRBD2|TRBJ2-3
TGTGCCAGCAGCTTGGGCGCCGGGACTAGCGTTACAGATACGCAGTATTTT
CASSLGAGTSVTDTQYF
>-|TRBV3-1/TRBV3-2|TRBD1|TRBJ2-1
TGTGCCAGCAGAGCGACAGGGGATGATGAGCAGTTCTTC
CASRATGDDEQFF
>-|TRBV7-9|-|TRBJ1-1
TGTGCCAGCAGCTTTACGCTGGCGAACACTGAAGCTTTCTTT
CASSFTLANTEAFF
>-|TRBV11-2|-|TRBJ2-7
TGTGCCAGCAGCCCGGGACTCTTTCAGAGGGAGCAGTACTTC
CASSPGLFQREQYF
>-|TRBV11-3|TRBD1|TRBJ2-7
TGTGCCAGCAGCTTAGGGAACGACAGGGACCACGAGCAGTACTTC
CASSLGNDRDHEQYF
>once|TRBV2|-|TRBJ1-5
TGTGCCAGCACCTGGGGAGTTCAGCCCCAGCATTTT
CASTWGVQPQHF
>-|TRBV19|-|TRBJ2-7
TGTGCCAGTAGCCGGACAGAAACTTACGAGCAGTACTTC
CASSRTETYEQYF
>-|TRBV10-1|TRBD2|TRBJ2-3
TGCGCCAGCAGTGAGCCCTTGGGGGTCCGCGGGAGGGCCCCAGATACGCAGTATTTT
CASSEPLGVRGRAPDTQYF
>-|TRBV6-1|TRBD2|TRBJ2-5
TGTGCCAGCAGTGAGTCGCTAGCGGGGACCCAAAGGACCCAGTACTTC
CASSESLAGTQRTQYF
>once|TRBV4-3|-|TRBJ1-1
TGCGCCAGCAGCCAAGGACTCCGACAGCGGGCTGAAGCTTTCTTT
CASSQGLRQRAEAFF
>-|TRBV5-4|-|TRBJ2-2
TGTGCCAGCAGCTTGGGAGGAACAGTTAACACCGGGGAGCTGTTTTTT
CASSLGGTVNTGELFF
>-|TRBV7-8|-|TRBJ2-7
TGTGCCAGCAGCCCCAACGAGGGGGGACTAATCTACGAGCAGTACTTC
CASSPNEGGLIYEQYF
>-|TRBV12-3/TRBV12-4|-|TRBJ2-5
TGTGCCAGTCGGGGTAGGGGCGAGACCCAGTACTTC
CASRGRGETQYF
>-|TRBV10-3|-|TRBJ1-1
TGTGCCACCAGGGTCAGGCTAGACACTGAAGCTTTCTTT
CATRVRLDTEAFF
>few|TRBV7-8|-|TRBJ1-5
TGTGCCAGCAGCTTAGCGCGGGGGGGCCGGAATCAGCCCCAGCATTTT
CASSLARGGRNQPQHF
>few|TRBV6-5|TRBD1|TRBJ1-5
TGTGCCAGCAGTCCGGGACAGGGAAATCAGCCCCAGCATTTT
CASSPGQGNQPQHF
>-|TRBV21-1|-|TRBJ1-4
TGTGCCAGCAGCCCCGGGGGGCTTGCTGAAAAACTGTTTTTT
CASSPGGLAEKLFF
>-|TRBV18|-|TRBJ1-3
TGTGCCAGCTCGCCAACAGGGCAGAGCTCTGGAAACACCATATATTTT
CASSPTGQSSGNTIYF
>-|TRBV3-1/TRBV3-2|TRBD1|TRBJ1-2
TGTGCCAGCAGCCAAGATAGAGGACAGGGCTATGGCTACACCTTC
CASSQDRGQGYGYTF
>once|TRBV29-1|TRBD2|TRBJ2-3
TGCAGCGCCAGGACGCTAGCGGGGGGCACAGATACGCAGTATTTT
CSARTLAGGTDTQYF
>-|TRBV30|-|TRBJ2-7
TGTGCCTGGAGTGTTCAGGGCTCGCTCTCCTACGAGCAGTACTTC
CAWSVQGSLSYEQYF
>-|TRBV3-1/TRBV3-2|-|TRBJ2-6
TGTGCCAGCAGGGAGATCTCTGGGGCCAACGTCCTGACTTTC
CASREISGANVLTF
>-|TRBV27|TRBD2|TRBJ2-7
TGTGCCACCCGACTAGCGGAGAACTACGAGCAGTACTTC
CATRLAENYEQYF
>once|TRBV5-5|TRBD2|TRBJ2-1
TGTGCCAGCAGTACCCCCCCGACTAGCGGCCGAAATGAGCAGTTCTTC
CASSTPPTSGRNEQFF
>-|TRBV6-5|-|TRBJ2-5
TGTGCCAGCAGTTACTCTTTGGAGACCCAGTACTTC
CASSYSLETQYF
>-|TRBV19|-|TRBJ2-3
TGTGCCAGTAGTGTGGTTGCGACCACAGATACGCAGTATTTT
CASSVVATTDTQYF
>-|TRBV18|-|TRBJ1-1
TGTGCCAGCTCACCACCTCTGGAGGGGACCGAAGCTTTCTTT
CASSPPLEGTEAFF
>-|TRBV14|TRBD1|TRBJ1-3
TGTGCCAGCAGCCAAGACAGGGGGCAATATCGGCGGAACACCATATATTTT
CASSQDRGQYRRNTIYF
>once|TRBV7-9|-|TRBJ1-4
TGTGCCAGCAGCGATACAGGGAGGGAAGAAAAACTGTTTTTT
CASSDTGREEKLFF
>once|TRBV7-9|-|TRBJ1-6
TGTGCCAGCAGCTTAGACTCCGAGTCACCCCTCCACTTT
CASSLDSESPLHF
>-|TRBV27|-|TRBJ2-1
TGTGCCAGCAGTTTATACCGGGTCTTCGTCGATGAGCAGTTCTTC
CASSLYRVFVDEQFF
>-|TRBV7-2|TRBD2|TRBJ2-7
TGTGCCAGCAGCTCGGGACTAGTTCTCTACGAGCAGTACTTC
CASSSGLVLYEQYF
>-|TRBV7-8|-|TRBJ2-2
TGTGCCAGCAGCCTCGACTCCTCCACCGGGGAGCTGTTTTTT
CASSLDSSTGELFF
>-|TRBV4-2|-|TRBJ1-3
TGTGCCAGCAGAAAAGGAAACACCATATATTTT
CASRKGNTIYF
>few|TRBV27|TRBD1|TRBJ2-1
TGTGCCAGCAGCCTAGGACAGGCCTCGTACTACAATGAGCAGTTCTTC
CASSLGQASYYNEQFF
>-|TRBV29-1|-|TRBJ1-2
TGCAGCGTTGAACGCGGTCAGGGGACGGGCTACACCTTC
CSVERGQGTGYTF
>-|TRBV21-1|-|TRBJ2-6
TGTGCCAGCAGCACCCGACAGGGGCGCTTCTCTGGGGCCAACGTCCTGACTTTC
CASSTRQGRFSGANVLTF